This passage covers 4 T cell receptor beta chains from one sample sequenced in a study of control samples from healthy donors and cancer patients. This table comes from immunoSEQ multiplex PCR, and its TCRdb copy is limited to in-frame clones, with some not included. The sample consists of around 150,000 clones, around 94% of them appearing once. The sequenced material came from PBMCs. These receptors were obtained from a man in his 60s with colorectal cancer.

The chain joins TRBV10-2 to TRBJ1-5; D possibly corresponds to TRBD1 (6 bases). The CDR3 loop spans 14 amino acids. The germline gives CDR1 WSHSY, CDR2 SAAADI. Trimming left V 6 bases short and J 0 bases short, with 9 bases between. The DNA of the CDR3 is TGCGCCAGCAGCTCAGGGGCTAGCAATCAGCCCCAGCATTTT. Protein sequence: CASSSGASNQPQHF.

This chain connects TRBV12-3 or TRBV12-4 to TRBJ2-5, with TRBD1 identical over 10 bases. With 6 bases clipped from V and 5 bases from J, the junction kept 3 bases outside the gene matches. The CDR3 extends over 13 amino acids. The CDR3 coding sequence is TGTGCCAGCAGACCGGGACAGGGGGAGACCCAGTACTTC. This gives the protein CASRPGQGETQYF.

This clone was observed once. The germline gene is not matched at one end of the junction; a read error may be the cause. Other DNA variants within this sample encode the same CDR3. The chain uses TRBV7-6 and TRBJ2-2, with 13 bases aligning to TRBD2. Germline V lookup: CDR1 SGHVS, CDR2 FNYEAQ. The CDR3 length is 17 residues. This chain's CDR3 is CASSPGLAGAYTGELFF. CDR3 in DNA: TGTGCCAGCAGCCCCGGACTAGCGGGGGCCTACACCGGGGAGCTATTTTTT.

The chain carries TRBV4-2 and TRBJ2-1; possible D gene TRBD2, 6 bases. Germline V gene lookup returns CDR1 LGHNA and CDR2 YNFKEQ. Trimming shortened V by 0 bases and J by 2 bases, and 11 bases separated the two germline ends. The CDR3 consists of 16 residues. The CDR3 sequence: CASSQDGGGAYNEQFF. In DNA form, the CDR3 reads TGTGCCAGCAGCCAAGACGGCGGCGGGGCCTACAATGAGCAGTTCTTC.